Only one count was recorded for the clone carrying this TCR beta chain. Antigen specificity is unknown. One entry per CDR3 protein, called by TCRdb with MiXCR from the 5' RACE reads. The table lists about 540,000 distinct CDR3 sequences, about 13% of them singletons. The data stem from a study of CD8 T cells in ankylosing spondylitis. Study-wide findings and caveats: What seemed typical of ankylosing spondylitis blood was a TCR beta motif built from roughly 8 highly homologous variants.

CDR3 length equals 15 residues. Germline-derived CDR1 and CDR2 are SGHTA and FQGNSA. V lost 2 bases and J lost 5, with 12 bases in between. This chain links TRBV7-2 with TRBJ2-2; D unclear. This clonotype was obtained from a male donor with ankylosing spondylitis. Sequencing was performed on blood, either unsorted or a sorted T cell fraction (not recorded which). The chain's CDR3 is CASSLIPVETGELFF. The CDR3 DNA sequence: TGTGCCAGCAGCTTAATCCCGGTGGAGACCGGGGAGCTGTTTTTT.